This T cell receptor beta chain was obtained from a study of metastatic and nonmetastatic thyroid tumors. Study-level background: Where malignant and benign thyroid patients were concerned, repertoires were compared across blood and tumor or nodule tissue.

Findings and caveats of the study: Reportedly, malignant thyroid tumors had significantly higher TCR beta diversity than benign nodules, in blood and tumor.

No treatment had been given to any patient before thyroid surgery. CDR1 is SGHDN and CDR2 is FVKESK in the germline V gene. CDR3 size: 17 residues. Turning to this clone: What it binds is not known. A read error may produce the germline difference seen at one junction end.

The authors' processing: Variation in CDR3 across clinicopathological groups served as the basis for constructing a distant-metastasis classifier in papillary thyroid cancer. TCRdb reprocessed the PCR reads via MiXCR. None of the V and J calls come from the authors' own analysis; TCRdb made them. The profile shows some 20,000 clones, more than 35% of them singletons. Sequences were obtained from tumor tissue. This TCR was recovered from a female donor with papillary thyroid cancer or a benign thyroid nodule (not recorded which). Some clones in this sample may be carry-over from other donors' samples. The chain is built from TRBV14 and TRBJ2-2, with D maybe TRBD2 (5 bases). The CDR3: CASSKEGNMMNTGELFF. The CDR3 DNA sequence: TGTGCCAGCAGCAAAGAGGGCAATATGATGAACACCGGGGAGCTGTTTTTT.